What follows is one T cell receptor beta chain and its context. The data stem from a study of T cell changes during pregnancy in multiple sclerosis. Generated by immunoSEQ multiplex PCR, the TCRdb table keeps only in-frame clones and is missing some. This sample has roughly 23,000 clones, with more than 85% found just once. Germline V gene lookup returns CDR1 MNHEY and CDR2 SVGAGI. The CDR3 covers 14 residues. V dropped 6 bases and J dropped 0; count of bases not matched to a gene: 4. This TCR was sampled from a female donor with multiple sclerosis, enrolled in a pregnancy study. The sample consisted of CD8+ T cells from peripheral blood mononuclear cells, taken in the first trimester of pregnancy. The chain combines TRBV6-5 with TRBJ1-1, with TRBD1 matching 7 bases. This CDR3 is CASSPDRVNTEAFF. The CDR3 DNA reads TGTGCCAGCAGCCCAGACAGGGTGAACACTGAAGCTTTCTTT.